This passage covers 4 T cell receptor beta chains from one sample sequenced in a study of T cells in Graves' hyperthyroidism and ophthalmopathy. Amplification yielded TCR beta CDR3 regions, with RNA transcripts as the source. The HTBI primer set served for first-round RT-PCR of the TCR CDR3. TCRdb reanalysed the multiplex PCR reads using MiXCR and keeps one entry per CDR3 protein. The repertoire includes 300,000 to 400,000 distinct CDR3 sequences, around 18% of them detected once, and around two fifths sits in the top ten. Source material: blood. These receptors came from a man between 18 and 29 years old with Graves' ophthalmopathy.

The chain employs TRBV12-3 or TRBV12-4 and TRBJ1-6; D uncertain. Trimming removed 6 bases at V and 13 bases at J, with 22 bases between. The CDR3 length is 15 residues. CDR3 amino acids: CASSNTGQRQSPLHF. The CDR3 nucleotides are TGTGCCAGCAGCAACACCGGGCAGAGGCAGAGTCCCCTCCACTTT.

This clonotype has at least ten counts. J is TRBJ2-7 and V is TRBV7-3; D is perhaps TRBD2 (5 bases). CDR3 length: 14 residues. V lost 2 bases and J 3 bases, leaving 11 bases between the germline ends. Germline CDR1 is SGHTA and CDR2 is FQGTGA. This CDR3 reads CASSLGDRDYEQYF. In DNA, the CDR3 is TGTGCCAGCAGCTTAGGCGACCGGGACTACGAGCAGTACTTC.

This clonotype was seen a few times. V gene TRBV12-3 or TRBV12-4 combines with J gene TRBJ1-4; the D is unclear. Trimming removed 2 bases from V and 3 bases from J, with 7 bases in between. CDR3 length: 14 residues. CDR3 DNA: TGTGCCAGCAGTTTACGACCGTCTAATGAAAAACTGTTTTTT. This translates into CASSLRPSNEKLFF.

This clonotype was picked up a small number of times. This sequence joins TRBV5-1 and TRBJ2-5; D perhaps matches TRBD2 (6 bases). Trimming shortened V by 3 bases and J by 2 bases, and 17 bases separated the two germline ends. The germline V gene encodes CDR1 SGHRS and CDR2 YFSETQ. The length of the CDR3 is 16 residues. In nucleotides, the CDR3 is TGCGCCAGCAGCTCCGGGGAGGTCGGACTTCAAGAGACCCAGTACTTC. Translated: CASSSGEVGLQETQYF.